These 21 T cell receptor beta chains originate from one sample sequenced in a study of blood T cell repertoires in COVID-19. Profiling relied on immunoSEQ multiplex PCR, and the TCRdb table lists in-frame clones only, not all of them. The data hold approximately 170,000 clones, with around 80% observed a single time. Sequencing used peripheral blood. The receptors here all came from a woman of 80 years or more with acute or convalescent COVID-19.

This clone showed up just a few times. The chain links TRBV12-5 to TRBJ1-3; D may be TRBD1 (5 bases). V dropped 1 base and J dropped 0 bases, with 16 bases sitting between them. This CDR3 spans 18 amino acids. Germline V gene lookup returns CDR1 LGHNT and CDR2 FRNRAP. CDR3 coding DNA: TGTGCTAGTGGTTTGGAGATCAGGGCGCCTAGCTCTGGAAACACCATATATTTT. This sequence encodes CASGLEIRAPSSGNTIYF.

CDR3 amino acids: CASSLLPHSGSGVPREEQFF. The CDR3 region has the DNA TGTGCCAGCAGCTTACTTCCCCACTCGGGTAGCGGGGTCCCGCGGGAGGAGCAGTTCTTC. This chain uses TRBV7-3 with TRBJ2-1; 8 bases fit TRBD2. Per germline, CDR1 SGHTA and CDR2 FQGTGA. The CDR3 runs to 20 residues. With V trimmed by 2 bases and J by 10 bases, 25 bases remained unmatched.

The V call is TRBV6-1, the J call TRBJ1-2; D gene unclear. CDR1 is MNHNS and CDR2 is SASEGT in the germline V gene. The CDR3 covers 16 residues. The V and J ends lost 3 bases and 8 bases respectively, with 22 bases between them. The DNA of the CDR3 is TGTGCCAGCAGTGATTGGGCAGAACACAGATTAAGGGGCTACACCTTC. Its protein is CASSDWAEHRLRGYTF.

This clone was observed a single time. The V call is TRBV28, the J call TRBJ1-5; 8 positions match TRBD1. The germline gives CDR1 MDHEN, CDR2 SYDVKM. V gave up 5 bases and J gave up 5 bases; unmatched junction bases: 8. The CDR3 is made up of 15 amino acids. The CDR3 reads CASSPLGQGYQPQHF. The CDR3 nucleotides read TGTGCCAGCAGTCCCTTAGGACAGGGCTATCAGCCCCAGCATTTT.

The rearrangement links TRBV2 to TRBJ1-6, with TRBD1 matching 7 bases. The CDR3 is 17 residues long. The V and J ends lost 6 bases and 6 bases, in that order; junction bases with no gene match: 14. Germline loops: CDR1 SNHLY, CDR2 FYNNEI. CDR3 nucleotides: TGTGCCAGCAGAGCCCGACAGGGCTCCATTATTAATTCACCCCTCCACTTT. Translating gives CASRARQGSIINSPLHF.

This chain links TRBV4-3 with TRBJ1-5, with 7 bases matching TRBD1. The CDR3 spans 15 residues. After removal of 0 bases from V and 5 bases from J, the junction contained 4 bases not matched to a gene. The V gene's germline CDR1 is LGHNA and CDR2 YSLEER. The CDR3 region is CASSQDYQGDQPQHF. The CDR3 bases are TGCGCCAGCAGCCAAGATTACCAGGGGGATCAGCCCCAGCATTTT.

The V gene is TRBV6-4, the J gene TRBJ2-1; 15 bases match TRBD2. The CDR3 extends over 20 amino acids. With 6 bases clipped from V and 0 bases from J, the junction kept 12 bases outside the gene matches. Per germline, CDR1 MRHNA and CDR2 SNTAGT. The CDR3 DNA reads as TGTGCCAGCAGCCACGGGGGACTAGCGGGGGGCAAAAGCTCCTACAATGAGCAGTTCTTC. It specifies CASSHGGLAGGKSSYNEQFF.

The chain joins TRBV5-5 to TRBJ1-4, with 7 bases aligning to TRBD1. V lost 2 bases to trimming and J lost 0 bases; unmatched junction nucleotides: 1. The CDR3 spans 15 residues. Germline V gives CDR1 SGHKS, CDR2 YYEKEE (reference sequence). CDR3 sequence reads: CASSFTGATNEKLFF. The CDR3 DNA reads as TGTGCCAGCAGCTTTACAGGGGCAACTAATGAAAAACTGTTTTTT.

The J gene is TRBJ1-2, the V gene TRBV25-1; 10 nucleotides match TRBD1. Germline V gene sequence: CDR1 MGHDK, CDR2 SYGVNS. This CDR3 region has 14 residues. Losses at the gene ends were 11 bases for V and 4 bases for J; bases not matched to a gene: 10. CDR3 protein: CAFHTGTGAYGYTF. The DNA of the CDR3 is TGTGCCTTTCATACCGGGACAGGGGCCTATGGCTACACCTTC.

The rearrangement uses TRBV28 and TRBJ2-1, with 8 bases fitting TRBD2. J was trimmed by 6 bases and V by 7 bases; bases with no gene match: 14. The germline V gene has CDR1 MDHEN and CDR2 SYDVKM. The CDR3 length is 16 residues. CDR3 sequence (DNA): TGTGCCAGCACTCCCAGTAGCGGGAAGCGGACCAATGAGCAGTTCTTC. Translated, it gives CASTPSSGKRTNEQFF.

The chain employs TRBV5-8 and TRBJ1-2; TRBD1 matches 8 bases. Trimming cost V 5 bases and J 6 bases; bases outside gene matches: 21. CDR3 size: 18 residues. The germline V gene encodes CDR1 SGHTS and CDR2 YDEGEE. The CDR3 DNA follows: TGTGCCAGCAGTTACATAGGGACAGGCGTCCCCCTATTCGATGGCTACACCTTC. Residues: CASSYIGTGVPLFDGYTF.

This clone was observed once. This chain connects TRBV28 to TRBJ1-2; D remains ambiguous. CDR3 length: 14 amino acids. Trimming removed 6 bases at V and 3 bases at J, with 14 bases between. Germline loops: CDR1 MDHEN, CDR2 SYDVKM. CDR3 sequence: CASSLTYADYGYTF. Here the CDR3 DNA reads TGTGCCAGCAGCCTAACCTATGCGGACTATGGCTACACCTTC.

This sequence joins TRBV7-2 and TRBJ2-5; D is unresolved. V lost 5 bases to trimming and J lost 2 bases, with 6 bases between them. The CDR3 covers 12 residues. Germline-derived CDR1 and CDR2 are SGHTA and FQGNSA. The chain's CDR3 is CASSPIQETQYF. The CDR3 DNA is TGTGCCAGCAGCCCTATACAAGAGACCCAGTACTTC. Based on the CDR3 plus reference TRBV7-2 and TRBJ2-5, the full variable domain is GAGVSQSPSNKVTEKGKDVELRCDPISGHTALYWYRQSLGQGLEFLIYFQGNSAPDKSGLPSDRFSAERTGGSVSTLTIQRTQQEDSAVYLCASSPIQETQYFGPGTRLLVL.

The chain couples TRBV25-1 to TRBJ2-2, with D unresolved. The CDR3 is 13 amino acids. V was trimmed by 4 bases and J by 6 bases, leaving 9 bases between them. In germline, CDR1 is MGHDK, CDR2 SYGVNS. CDR3 region: CASSAVGAGELFF. Here the CDR3 DNA reads TGTGCCAGCAGTGCCGTGGGCGCCGGGGAGCTGTTTTTT.

The rearrangement uses TRBV10-3 and TRBJ1-1; 9 nucleotides line up with TRBD1. With 1 base clipped from V and 4 bases from J, the junction kept 1 base outside the gene matches. CDR1 and CDR2 (germline): ENHRY, SYGVKD. The CDR3 length is 14 residues. The CDR3 loop is CAISELTGGTEAFF. In DNA, the CDR3 is TGTGCCATCAGTGAGTTGACAGGGGGCACTGAAGCTTTCTTT.

V is TRBV24-1 and J is TRBJ2-1, with TRBD2 identical over 7 bases. The CDR3 is made up of 16 amino acids. V was clipped by 4 bases and J by 3 bases; unmatched bases: 8. The V gene's germline CDR1 is KGHDR and CDR2 SFDVKD. CDR3 in DNA: TGTGCCACCAGTGAGGGGGGAGGGTCCCACTACAATGAGCAGTTCTTC. Its translation: CATSEGGGSHYNEQFF.

The chain links TRBV30 to TRBJ2-3, with D perhaps matching TRBD2 (6 bases). Deletions cut 3 bases from V and 1 base from J, with 20 bases between. In germline, CDR1 is GTSNPN, CDR2 SVGIG (reference sequence). The CDR3 runs to 17 residues. The CDR3 loop reads CAWRTSRAGPRTDTQYF. CDR3 sequence (DNA): TGTGCCTGGAGGACAAGTCGGGCGGGACCCCGCACAGATACGCAGTATTTT.

V usage is TRBV11-2 and J usage is TRBJ2-1; TRBD1 matches at 10 bases. The CDR3 has 15 amino acids. Per the germline V gene, CDR1 is SGHAT and CDR2 is FQNNGV. The ends lost 1 base at V and 8 bases at J; junction bases unmatched: 5. DNA of the CDR3: TGTGCCAGCAGCTTAGGGACAGGGGGGATCGATGAGCAGTTCTTC. Its translation: CASSLGTGGIDEQFF.

The chain employs TRBV9 and TRBJ1-4, with 11 bases matching TRBD1. CDR3 length: 16 residues. The germline CDR1 and CDR2 sequences are SGDLS and YYNGEE. The V and J ends lost 3 bases and 3 bases, in that order; junction bases with no gene match: 4. The CDR3 DNA follows: TGTGCCAGCAGCGGGACAGGGGGCGCCTCTAATGAAAAACTGTTTTTT. It codes for CASSGTGGASNEKLFF.

The chain combines TRBV5-4 with TRBJ2-2; TRBD2 matches at 11 bases. V lost 4 bases and J lost 4; bases outside the gene matches: 6. The CDR3 totals 16 residues. The V gene's germline CDR1 is SGHNT and CDR2 YYREEE (reference sequence). The CDR3 region is CASSELAGVVTGELFF. In DNA, the CDR3 is TGTGCCAGCAGCGAACTAGCGGGGGTCGTCACCGGGGAGCTGTTTTTT.

V usage is TRBV5-1 and J usage is TRBJ1-3; 7 nucleotides line up with TRBD1. Germline CDR1 SGHRS, CDR2 YFSETQ. The CDR3 extends over 15 amino acids. V lost 3 bases and J lost 4; bases outside the gene matches: 7. The CDR3 here is CASSWDSSEGNTIYF. The CDR3, as DNA: TGCGCCAGCAGCTGGGACAGCTCGGAAGGAAACACCATATATTTT.